This T cell receptor (beta chain) comes out of a study of T cell responses to AZD1222 COVID-19 vaccine. TCRdb's table, derived via immunoSEQ multiplex PCR, lists solely in-frame clones and lacks some. Among about 150,000 clones, roughly 90% were seen once, and the ten largest hold around 1.3%. Concerning this clone itself: Its target is unknown.

The V segment lost 2 bases and the J segment 0 bases; nucleotides outside the gene matches: 3. The V gene's germline CDR1 is SGHTA and CDR2 FQGTGA. There are 15 residues in the CDR3. Findings and limits, study-wide: Donors in the cohort were predominantly white British and more often female, and clonal diversity was possibly underestimated.

This TCR was recovered from an adult in good health. This specimen was peripheral blood, taken on day 0 of AZD1222 vaccination. The V gene is TRBV7-3, the J gene TRBJ2-5, with TRBD2 matching 7 bases. For the CDR3, the DNA is TGTGCCAGCAGCTTAGACGGGAGGTACCAAGAGACCCAGTACTTC. Protein: CASSLDGRYQETQYF. The entire variable domain, with the rest obtained from reference TRBV7-3 and TRBJ2-5, is as follows: GAGVSQTPSNKVTEKGKYVELRCDPISGHTALYWYRQSLGQGPEFLIYFQGTGAADDSGLPNDRFFAVRPEGSVSTLKIQRTERGDSAVYLCASSLDGRYQETQYFGPGTRLLVL.